Presented here are 4 T cell receptor beta chains from one specimen sequenced in a study of control samples from healthy donors and cancer patients. Only in-frame clones appear in the TCRdb table, and some are missing; sequencing was by immunoSEQ multiplex PCR. The sample contains around 93,000 clones, about nine tenths of which appear only once. The sequenced material came from blood. These receptors were taken from a human donor in good health. The donor label of this sample is uncertain.

The V gene is TRBV15, the J gene TRBJ1-3; D is unclear. Trimming took off 5 bases at V and 8 bases at J, with 13 bases between the two ends. The CDR3 extends over 13 amino acids. CDR1 is LNHNV, CDR2 YYDKDF, per germline (reference sequence). The CDR3 nucleotides read TGTGCCACCAGCGGAGGGATACGGGACACCATATATTTT. Encoded protein: CATSGGIRDTIYF.

The rearrangement links TRBV7-9 to TRBJ1-3, with D possibly being TRBD1 (5 bases). This CDR3 region has 16 residues. Germline values: CDR1 SEHNR, CDR2 FQNEAQ (reference sequence). V lost 4 bases to trimming and J lost 4 bases, with 17 bases between them. The chain's CDR3 is CASSWASGAFGNTIYF. The CDR3 nucleotides read TGTGCCAGCAGCTGGGCGTCCGGGGCTTTCGGAAACACCATATATTTT. Variable domain in full (rest from reference TRBV7-9 and TRBJ1-3): DTGVSQNPRHKITKRGQNVTFRCDPISEHNRLYWYRQTLGQGPEFLTYFQNEAQLEKSRLLSDRFSAERPKGSFSTLEIQRTEQGDSAMYLCASSWASGAFGNTIYFGEGSWLTVV.

V usage is TRBV9 and J usage is TRBJ1-3, with 8 bases that match TRBD1. With V trimmed by 0 bases and J by 5 bases, 7 bases remained unmatched. CDR3 length equals 16 residues. Germline CDR1 SGDLS, CDR2 YYNGEE. CDR3: CASSVDPGTGRNTIYF. CDR3 DNA sequence: TGTGCCAGCAGCGTAGACCCCGGGACAGGACGAAACACCATATATTTT.

The CDR3 loop is CASSAEPQGDSGNTIYF. CDR3 coding DNA: TGTGCCAGCAGCGCAGAACCACAGGGAGACTCTGGAAACACCATATATTTT. The rearrangement links TRBV3-1 (or the pseudogene TRBV3-2) to TRBJ1-3; a weak D match, TRBD1 (6 bases). Trimming took 5 bases from V and 0 from J, leaving 17 bases between them. Germline V gene sequence: CDR1 LGHDT, CDR2 YNNKEL (reference sequence). The CDR3 spans 17 residues.